The 5 T cell receptor beta chains in this list originate from one sample, sequenced in a study of T cell repertoires in cytomegalovirus infection (dated by TCRdb to the late 2010s). Sequencing relied on an Illumina HiSeq 1500. Using fastp trimming at Q25 and MiXCR clonotype assembly, TCRdb reanalyzed the public sequencing data and kept in-frame beta chains. When rows share a CDR3 protein, they turn into one entry using the most common DNA and genes. The sample table holds some 800,000 distinct CDR3 sequences, of which 30% to 35% were seen once. Together, the top ten hold around 11% of the sample. The meaning of the sample's treatment or condition label: in vitro stimulation with specific CMV peptide epitopes to enrich CMV-specific T cells. Their target antigens are unknown. The specimen comprised cultured CD8+ T cells from PBMCs, sampled from culture after CMV antigen stimulation. The receptors were gathered from a human donor in good health (CMV status not recorded). Some clones in this sample may be carry-over from other donors' samples.

Only a few counts were recorded for this clonotype. The germline gene is not matched at one end of the junction; a read error may be the cause. The chain carries TRBV6-1 and TRBJ1-1, with 8 bases identical to TRBD1. This CDR3 is 14 amino acids long. Germline-derived CDR1 and CDR2 are MNHNS and SASEGT. CDR3 nucleotide sequence: TGTGCCAGCAGAGAAGACAGGGGATGGACTGAAGCTTTCTTT. Its protein is CASREDRGWTEAFF.

This clonotype has only a few counts. CDR3 bases: TGTGCCAGCAGCTTCTCTAGCAATACGCAGTATTTT. Translated, it gives CASSFSSNTQYF. The chain employs TRBV27 and TRBJ2-3; D may be TRBD2 (5 bases). The V and J ends lost 6 bases and 7 bases respectively, with 11 bases between them. CDR1 and CDR2 (germline): MNHEY, SMNVEV (reference sequence). The CDR3 is 12 amino acids.

The rearrangement links TRBV9 to TRBJ2-2; unclear D gene. V was trimmed by 7 bases and J by 4 bases, leaving 5 bases between them. The germline V gene encodes CDR1 SGDLS and CDR2 YYNGEE. This CDR3 is built from 11 residues. The CDR3 sequence is CASGPTGELFF. CDR3 bases: TGTGCCAGCGGACCCACCGGGGAGCTGTTTTTT.

This clonotype occurred a few times. V gene TRBV6-5 combines with J gene TRBJ1-2; 8 bases are a match to TRBD1. The germline gives CDR1 MNHEY, CDR2 SVGAGI. CDR3 size: 12 residues. V was clipped by 6 bases and J by 8 bases; unmatched bases: 5. The CDR3: CASSPGGQGYTF. CDR3 DNA sequence: TGTGCCAGCAGCCCAGGGGGCCAGGGCTACACCTTC.

This clonotype was observed many times. The germline gene is not matched at one end of the junction; a read error may be the cause. The chain uses TRBV6-5 and TRBJ2-5, with no clear D. The germline V gene has CDR1 MNHEY and CDR2 SVGAGI. The CDR3 contains 13 residues. Here the CDR3 reads CASSYGSQETQYF. CDR3 nucleotides: TGTGCTAGCAGCTACGGCAGCCAAGAGACCCAGTACTTC.